Below, 18 T cell receptor beta chains from the same sample are listed, as sequenced in a study of T cells in Graves' hyperthyroidism and ophthalmopathy. From RNA transcripts, TCR beta CDR3 regions were amplified. The study used the HTBI primer set for a first-round RT-PCR of the TCR CDR3. From the multiplex PCR reads, TCRdb called clonotypes with MiXCR, one entry per CDR3 protein. This sample has under 350,000 distinct CDR3 sequences, with over 15% found just once. The sequenced material came from blood. The receptor source for this set is a woman between 50 and 59 years old with Graves' hyperthyroidism.

V and J are TRBV12-3 or TRBV12-4 and TRBJ1-2; TRBD1 matches at 9 bases. Unmatched junction bases numbered 3, after V lost 3 bases and J lost 10 bases. This CDR3 is built from 12 residues. The CDR3 nucleotides read TGTGCCAGCAGTTTGGGACAGGGAAACTACACCTTC. Residues: CASSLGQGNYTF.

This clonotype appeared many times. The rearrangement uses TRBV20-1 and TRBJ2-7, with 14 bases lining up with TRBD2. The CDR3 runs to 17 residues. V trimming: 0 bases; J trimming: 1 base; junction bases outside the gene matches: 5. Germline V CDR1 and CDR2: DFQATT, SNEGSKA (reference sequence). CDR3 sequence reads: CSARDRLAGGGSYEQYF. DNA of the CDR3: TGCAGTGCTAGAGATCGACTAGCGGGAGGGGGTTCCTACGAGCAGTACTTC.

The chain uses TRBV20-1 and TRBJ2-3; 7 bases map to TRBD1. Germline V gives CDR1 DFQATT, CDR2 SNEGSKA (reference sequence). This CDR3 has 14 amino acids. With V trimmed by 6 bases and J by 2 bases, 8 bases remained unmatched. CDR3 loop: CSAQQGWNTDTQYF. CDR3 in DNA: TGCAGTGCCCAACAGGGGTGGAACACAGATACGCAGTATTTT.

This clonotype occurred many times. The chain is built from TRBV12-3 or TRBV12-4 and TRBJ2-1; a possible D gene is TRBD2 (5 bases). This CDR3 is built from 15 residues. The ends were cut back, 1 base at V and 6 bases at J, with 13 bases in the middle. The chain's CDR3 is CASSLGLLRFNEQFF. The CDR3 region has the DNA TGTGCCAGCAGTTTAGGACTACTCAGGTTCAATGAGCAGTTCTTC.

The chain is built from TRBV6-1 and TRBJ1-5; D is perhaps TRBD1 (5 bases). V shed 10 bases and J shed 3 bases, with 13 bases lying between them. The CDR3 runs 13 residues. Looked up from germline, CDR1 is MNHNS and CDR2 is SASEGT. CDR3 coding DNA: TGTGCCACCTCCCCGGACACCAATCAGCCCCAGCATTTT. This codes for CATSPDTNQPQHF.

This clonotype was counted a few times. The chain has TRBV12-5 and TRBJ1-5; D is possibly TRBD1 (5 bases). Germline V gene data show CDR1 as LGHNT and CDR2 as FRNRAP. The V end lost 9 bases, the J end lost 6 bases, and 15 bases lay between the germline ends. The CDR3 length is 13 residues. This CDR3 reads CASGGGGTQPQHF. DNA for the CDR3: TGTGCTAGCGGCGGGGGGGGGACTCAGCCCCAGCATTTT.

J is TRBJ2-7 and V is TRBV20-1; D possibly corresponds to TRBD1 (6 bases). CDR3 length equals 12 residues. In germline, CDR1 is DFQATT, CDR2 SNEGSKA (reference sequence). Trimming took off 5 bases at V and 3 bases at J, with 11 bases between the two ends. The CDR3 nucleotides are TGCAGTGCTTTGACAGGCTACTACGAGCAGTACTTC. Translation gives CSALTGYYEQYF.

This clonotype came up a few times. The rearrangement uses TRBV7-9 and TRBJ2-1; unclear D gene. Trimming shortened V by 5 bases and J by 5 bases, and 16 bases separated the two germline ends. The CDR3 runs to 15 residues. In germline, CDR1 is SEHNR, CDR2 FQNEAQ (reference sequence). CDR3 nucleotide sequence: TGTGCCAGCAGCCCCCCACGGAATTGGGACAATGAGCAGTTCTTC. Protein product: CASSPPRNWDNEQFF.

The V call is TRBV10-3, the J call TRBJ2-1; D may correspond to TRBD1 or TRBD2 (5 bases each). V lost 5 bases and J lost 2, with 19 bases in between. The CDR3 runs to 17 residues. Germline CDR1 ENHRY, CDR2 SYGVKD. DNA of the CDR3: TGTGCCATCAGTCCGTTGTTGGGCGAGGGGACCTACAATGAGCAGTTCTTC. Translated, it gives CAISPLLGEGTYNEQFF.

This clonotype was seen at least ten times. The chain has TRBV28 and TRBJ2-1; 10 nucleotides align to TRBD1. This CDR3 has 15 amino acids. Trimming took 2 bases from V and 5 from J; bases not matched to a gene: 3. The germline V gene has CDR1 MDHEN and CDR2 SYDVKM. Here the CDR3 reads CASSLGGQGDNEQFF. For the CDR3, the DNA is TGTGCCAGCAGTTTAGGCGGACAGGGGGACAATGAGCAGTTCTTC.

A few counts support this clonotype. The chain combines TRBV20-1 with TRBJ2-5, with D unclear. Germline CDR1 DFQATT, CDR2 SNEGSKA (reference sequence). CDR3 size: 12 residues. V gave up 7 bases and J gave up 2 bases, with 11 bases separating them. The CDR3 DNA follows: TGCAGTGGGTCAGGAACACAAGAGACCCAGTACTTC. It specifies CSGSGTQETQYF.

The J gene is TRBJ1-2, the V gene TRBV3-1; TRBD1 aligns across 10 bases. V gave up 1 base and J gave up 8 bases; unmatched junction bases: 16. The CDR3 totals 18 residues. CDR1 and CDR2 from the germline V gene are LGHDT and YNNKEL (reference sequence). The CDR3 DNA sequence: TGTGCCAGCAGCCAAGGCGGGGGGACAGGGGCGTCCCTTTTCGGCTACACCTTC. It yields the protein CASSQGGGTGASLFGYTF.

V is TRBV7-3 and J is TRBJ2-1; 9 bases match TRBD1. CDR1 and CDR2 (germline): SGHTA, FQGTGA. V shed 8 bases and J 2 bases; nucleotides not matched to a gene: 10. This CDR3 spans 16 amino acids. CDR3 nucleotide sequence: TGTGCCAGCTCACCACCCCGGACAGGGGCCTACAATGAGCAGTTCTTC. It encodes CASSPPRTGAYNEQFF.

This clonotype was detected many times. This chain uses TRBV12-3 or TRBV12-4 with TRBJ1-2; 9 nucleotides align to TRBD1. V lost 6 bases and J lost 0; bases outside the gene matches: 8. The CDR3 is made up of 16 amino acids. The CDR3 loop is CASSSGTGTANYGYTF. CDR3 bases: TGTGCCAGCAGCTCCGGGACAGGGACCGCTAACTATGGCTACACCTTC.

There are a few counts of this clonotype. The chain is built from TRBV28 and TRBJ1-5; TRBD1 matches at 7 bases. J lost 9 bases, V lost 5 bases, and 4 bases had no gene match. Looked up from germline, CDR1 is MDHEN and CDR2 is SYDVKM. This CDR3 region has 12 residues. This CDR3 is CASSEQGRPQHF. The CDR3 coding sequence is TGTGCCAGCAGTGAACAGGGGCGGCCCCAGCATTTT.

This clonotype was seen more than once but under ten times. The rearrangement uses TRBV3-1 and TRBJ1-6; D is unresolved. Germline lookup yields CDR1 LGHDT and CDR2 YNNKEL (reference sequence). V was clipped by 4 bases and J by 8 bases, with 9 bases between them. CDR3 length: 13 residues. The CDR3 region has the DNA TGTGCCAGCAGCCCTCTACCTGATTCACCCCTCCACTTT. Protein sequence: CASSPLPDSPLHF.

The chain employs TRBV6-1 and TRBJ2-7, with TRBD1 matching over 8 bases. This CDR3 region has 12 residues. Germline trimming cut 6 bases from V and 6 bases from J; bases unmatched to any gene: 4. Germline-derived CDR1 and CDR2 are MNHNS and SASEGT. The CDR3 DNA is TGTGCCAGCAGGGGGACAGGAGGCGAGCAGTACGTC. Protein sequence: CASRGTGGEQYV.

In this sample, this clonotype turned up once. No DNA is shown, since the ends of the CDR3 on it are uncertain; the CDR3 is the one TCRdb lists. The chain carries TRBV7-8 and TRBJ2-2; TRBD2, the D gene given by the table, was not confirmed from the DNA. Inclusive of both ends, the CDR3 amounts to 23 amino acids. CDR1 and CDR2 from the germline V gene are SGHVS and FQNEAQ. CDR3 protein: CASSPSSRVDEQYVGPNTGELFF.